Below, one TCR beta chain is given with its context. Its antigen remains unidentified. The source of the sample is a study of cytomegalovirus exposure and HLA in healthy donors. CDR3 length equals 14 residues. Deletions cut 0 bases from V and 8 bases from J, with 11 bases between. Germline V gene data show CDR1 as LNHNV and CDR2 as YYDKDF (reference sequence). Findings and caveats of the study: Cytomegalovirus-associated TCR beta chains were listed, numbering 150 to 200. Later on, an analysis tied approximately 17,000 TCR beta sequences to HLA alleles at 0.05 false discovery rate.

The PCR was carried out with 60 Vbeta primers and 13 Jbeta primers. Sequencing was performed with immunoSEQ multiplex PCR; in TCRdb, only in-frame clones are kept and a portion is missing. In the table there are about 98,000 clones, under 85% of which are singletons. This chain uses TRBV15 with TRBJ1-5; weak D call: TRBD1 (5 bases). The sample consisted of PBMCs. The receptor was derived from a man aged 18 to 29 in good health and CMV-seropositive. The CDR3 DNA reads as TGTGCCACCAGCAGAGATTCCCCACAGGAGCCCCAGCATTTT. It yields the protein CATSRDSPQEPQHF.